One and the same sample provided the 28 T cell receptor beta chains below, sequenced in a study of blood T cell repertoires in COVID-19. Using immunoSEQ multiplex PCR, the repertoire was profiled, and TCRdb retains in-frame clones only, with some absent. The sample includes about 270,000 clones, about four fifths of them seen just once. Sequenced material: peripheral blood. Every receptor here comes from a woman aged 55-75 years with active or convalescent COVID-19.

The chain links TRBV5-1 to TRBJ1-6, with unresolved D. The germline gives CDR1 SGHRS, CDR2 YFSETQ. The CDR3 consists of 15 residues. V was shortened by 0 bases and J by 4 bases, with 8 bases between the two germline ends. CDR3 nucleotide sequence: TGCGCCAGCAGCTTGGAGTCCGGGTATAATTCACCCCTCCACTTT. Encoded protein: CASSLESGYNSPLHF.

The CDR3 DNA sequence: TGCGCCAGCAGCCAACTTGGACAGGACCTAAGGAATGGCTACACCTTC. Translated: CASSQLGQDLRNGYTF. V usage is TRBV4-3 and J usage is TRBJ1-2; TRBD1 matches 7 bases. V lost 2 bases to trimming and J lost 6 bases; unmatched junction nucleotides: 12. Germline values: CDR1 LGHNA, CDR2 YSLEER. This CDR3 has 16 amino acids.

The V and J genes are TRBV7-9 and TRBJ1-2; 11 bases are shared with TRBD1. J lost 5 bases, V lost 4 bases, and 6 bases had no gene match. The CDR3 spans 15 residues. Germline V gives CDR1 SEHNR, CDR2 FQNEAQ (reference sequence). Here the CDR3 reads CASSSADRGRYGYTF. The CDR3 region has the DNA TGTGCCAGCAGCTCAGCGGACAGGGGGCGGTATGGCTACACCTTC.

This rearrangement joins TRBV7-2 to TRBJ2-3, with D tentatively TRBD2 (5 bases). Trimming removed 4 bases from V and 2 bases from J, with 13 bases in between. This CDR3 comprises 15 residues. CDR1 and CDR2 from the germline V gene are SGHTA and FQGNSA. CDR3 region: CASSSSGRTTDTQYF. As DNA, the CDR3 is TGTGCCAGCAGCTCGAGCGGCAGGACCACAGATACGCAGTATTTT.

The rearrangement links TRBV7-2 to TRBJ2-7, with 9 bases that match TRBD2. The germline gives CDR1 SGHTA, CDR2 FQGNSA. CDR3 length equals 15 residues. The junction had 7 bases not matched to a gene; V was cut back by 5 bases and J by 2 bases. The CDR3 sequence is CASSAVERGAYEQYF. The CDR3 DNA reads as TGTGCCAGCAGCGCCGTGGAGCGGGGGGCCTACGAGCAGTACTTC.

The chain joins TRBV7-3 to TRBJ1-6; D may be TRBD1 (5 bases). Germline CDR1 and CDR2: SGHTA and FQGTGA. Deletions cut 2 bases from V and 4 bases from J, with 9 bases between. The CDR3 covers 15 residues. For the CDR3, the DNA is TGTGCCAGCAGCTTAGGGGCGGCGTATAATTCACCCCTCCACTTT. Its translation is CASSLGAAYNSPLHF.

V and J are TRBV9 and TRBJ2-3, with 11 bases lining up with TRBD2. The CDR3 sequence is 18 residues long. The V and J ends lost 5 bases and 0 bases, in that order; junction bases with no gene match: 11. Germline CDR1 is SGDLS and CDR2 is YYNGEE. The CDR3 coding sequence is TGTGCCAGCAGGTCTAGCGGGGGGCCGGAGATTAGCACAGATACGCAGTATTTT. It specifies CASRSSGGPEISTDTQYF. Supplemented by reference TRBV9 and TRBJ2-3, the full variable domain reads DSGVTQTPKHLITATGQRVTLRCSPRSGDLSVYWYQQSLDQGLQFLIQYYNGEERAKGNILERFSAQQFPDLHSELNLSSLELGDSALYFCASRSSGGPEISTDTQYFGPGTRLTVL.

The chain combines TRBV29-1 with TRBJ2-3; weak D call: TRBD2 (5 bases). CDR1 SQVTM and CDR2 ANQGSEA come from the germline V gene. Deletions cut 3 bases from V and 9 bases from J, with 13 bases between. The CDR3 extends over 12 amino acids. The CDR3 DNA follows: TGCAGCGTTGATGCCGGGAAATTGACGCAGTATTTT. Its protein product is CSVDAGKLTQYF.

The CDR3 nucleotides read TGTGCCAGCAGCCTCTCCCGGGACAGGGGGAACACCGGGGAGCTGTTTTTT. This translates into CASSLSRDRGNTGELFF. V gene TRBV9 combines with J gene TRBJ2-2; TRBD1 aligns across 10 bases. The CDR3 sequence is 17 residues long. V was pared by 4 bases and J by 1 base, with 7 bases of the junction left unmatched. CDR1 is SGDLS and CDR2 is YYNGEE in the germline V gene.

V usage is TRBV3-1 (or the pseudogene TRBV3-2) and J usage is TRBJ1-2; D unclear. The V end was cut by 7 bases, the J end by 1 base, with 13 bases between. CDR3 length: 14 amino acids. Germline lookup yields CDR1 LGHDT and CDR2 YNNKEL (reference sequence). The CDR3: CASTGGVLNYGYTF. The DNA for the CDR3 is TGTGCCAGCACGGGCGGGGTTCTTAACTATGGCTACACCTTC.

The chain combines TRBV19 with TRBJ2-3; TRBD2 is a possible D gene (6 bases). The germline gives CDR1 LNHDA, CDR2 SQIVND (reference sequence). The V and J ends lost 7 bases and 1 base respectively, with 15 bases between them. This CDR3 comprises 15 residues. CDR3 nucleotide sequence: TGTGCCAGTACCCCCTCCGGACTACGCACAGATACGCAGTATTTT. Translating it yields CASTPSGLRTDTQYF.

This chain uses TRBV7-6 with TRBJ2-5; tentatively, D is TRBD1 (5 bases). V was shortened by 2 bases and J by 3 bases, with 10 bases between the two germline ends. The CDR3 spans 14 residues. Germline loops: CDR1 SGHVS, CDR2 FNYEAQ. The CDR3 reads CASSLRQLKETQYF. CDR3 sequence (DNA): TGTGCCAGCAGCTTAAGACAGTTAAAAGAGACCCAGTACTTC.

The rearrangement links TRBV5-1 to TRBJ1-1, with no clear D. CDR3 length: 15 amino acids. Germline V CDR1 and CDR2: SGHRS, YFSETQ. Trimming stripped 5 bases from V and 0 bases from J, with 14 bases between. In nucleotides, the CDR3 is TGCGCCAGCAGTTACTCTAGGTCCTTGAACACTGAAGCTTTCTTT. Amino acids: CASSYSRSLNTEAFF. The whole variable domain, remainder taken from reference TRBV5-1 and TRBJ1-1, is KAGVTQTPRYLIKTRGQQVTLSCSPISGHRSVSWYQQTPGQGLQFLFEYFSETQRNKGNFPGRFSGRQFSNSRSEMNVSTLELGDSALYLCASSYSRSLNTEAFFGQGTRLTVV.

The rearrangement links TRBV5-5 to TRBJ1-1, with D perhaps matching TRBD1 (5 bases). The CDR3 spans 16 residues. Trimming shortened V by 6 bases and J by 1 base, and 19 bases separated the two germline ends. Germline V gene sequence: CDR1 SGHKS, CDR2 YYEKEE (reference sequence). CDR3 region: CASTRGWGLGNTEAFF. DNA for the CDR3: TGTGCCAGCACCCGGGGGTGGGGGTTGGGGAACACTGAAGCTTTCTTT.

V and J are TRBV7-3 and TRBJ1-2, with a weak D call TRBD1 (5 bases). Trimming took off 5 bases at V and 1 base at J, with 8 bases between the two ends. The V gene's germline CDR1 is SGHTA and CDR2 FQGTGA. The CDR3 spans 13 residues. DNA for the CDR3: TGTGCCAGCAGCCCCGGACATAACTATGGCTACACCTTC. Amino acid sequence: CASSPGHNYGYTF.

DNA for the CDR3: TGTGCCAGCAGTGAAAGGGGGCGCTTATACAATGAGCAGTTCTTC. It specifies CASSERGRLYNEQFF. The chain has TRBV6-1 and TRBJ2-1; TRBD1 agrees at 7 bases. The ends lost 2 bases at V and 4 bases at J; junction bases unmatched: 5. Per germline, CDR1 MNHNS and CDR2 SASEGT. The CDR3 covers 15 residues.

The rearrangement links TRBV29-1 to TRBJ1-2; no clear D. There are 12 residues in the CDR3. V lost 2 bases and J 2 bases, leaving 6 bases between the germline ends. Germline CDR1 reads SQVTM; CDR2 reads ANQGSEA. CDR3 protein: CSVEPVNYGYTF. CDR3 coding DNA: TGCAGCGTTGAACCAGTAAACTATGGCTACACCTTC. The full variable domain, in which reference TRBV29-1 and TRBJ1-2 provide the parts outside the CDR3, is SAVISQKPSRDICQRGTSLTIQCQVDSQVTMMFWYRQQPGQSLTLIATANQGSEATYESGFVIDKFPISRPNLTFSTLTVSNMSPEDSSIYLCSVEPVNYGYTFGSGTRLTVV.

The chain is built from TRBV7-8 and TRBJ1-5; D possibly corresponds to TRBD1 (6 bases). The V gene lost 1 base and the J gene lost 0 bases, with 10 bases spanning the gap. The CDR3 extends over 16 amino acids. In germline, CDR1 is SGHVS, CDR2 FQNEAQ. CDR3 coding DNA: TGTGCCAGCAGCTTAGACAGGGTCCCTAGCAATCAGCCCCAGCATTTT. Its translation: CASSLDRVPSNQPQHF.

The chain couples TRBV6-4 to TRBJ2-1, with a tentative D call TRBD2 (6 bases). V dropped 1 base and J dropped 8 bases, with 9 bases sitting between them. CDR3 length: 13 amino acids. Germline CDR1 and CDR2: MRHNA and SNTAGT. The chain's CDR3 is CASSDLRGDEQFF. The CDR3 DNA follows: TGTGCCAGCAGTGACTTGCGGGGCGATGAGCAGTTCTTC.

The genes are TRBV18 and TRBJ1-1; 8 bases are shared with TRBD1. Germline lookup yields CDR1 KGHSH and CDR2 LQKENI. V gave up 3 bases and J gave up 2 bases; unmatched junction bases: 8. CDR3 size: 16 residues. CDR3 sequence reads: CASSPDRVGDNTEAFF. The CDR3 DNA reads TGTGCCAGCTCACCGGACAGGGTAGGGGACAACACTGAAGCTTTCTTT.

This CDR3 reads CASSEEQTGNTIYF. The CDR3 coding sequence is TGTGCCAGCAGTGAAGAACAGACTGGAAACACCATATATTTT. This chain links TRBV6-1 with TRBJ1-3; D is unresolved. Trimming removed 1 base from V and 2 bases from J, with 6 bases in between. The germline V gene has CDR1 MNHNS and CDR2 SASEGT. This CDR3 has 14 residues.

The chain recombines TRBV5-6 with TRBJ2-3; D might be TRBD2 (6 bases). V lost 3 bases to trimming and J lost 7 bases, with 15 bases between them. Per germline, CDR1 SGHDT and CDR2 YYEEEE. There are 14 residues in the CDR3. This chain's CDR3 is CASSSKGLKNTQYF. CDR3 in DNA: TGTGCCAGCAGCTCCAAGGGACTCAAGAATACGCAGTATTTT.

The gene calls are TRBV2 and TRBJ2-1; 11 positions match TRBD1. The CDR3 runs to 15 residues. Germline V gene sequence: CDR1 SNHLY, CDR2 FYNNEI. V gave up 5 bases and J gave up 8 bases; unmatched junction bases: 8. The chain's CDR3 is CASSPRWTGGHEQFF. CDR3 coding DNA: TGTGCCAGCAGTCCTCGATGGACAGGGGGCCATGAGCAGTTCTTC.

A note on this clone: Germline and junction disagree at one end, which may indicate a read error. The J gene is TRBJ2-2, the V gene TRBV7-8, with TRBD2 identical over 10 bases. There are 20 residues in the CDR3. In germline, CDR1 is SGHVS, CDR2 FQNEAQ. The CDR3 region is CASSWGLGKRLAGARGKLFF. CDR3 coding DNA: TGTGCCAGCAGCTGGGGATTGGGGAAGCGGCTAGCGGGGGCTCGCGGGAAGCTGTTTTTT.

V is TRBV4-3 and J is TRBJ1-1; TRBD1 might be the D (6 bases). Germline V gene data show CDR1 as LGHNA and CDR2 as YSLEER. This CDR3 is 16 amino acids long. V lost 0 bases to trimming and J lost 0 bases, with 11 bases between them. CDR3 sequence reads: CASSQDVRGMNTEAFF. CDR3 bases: TGCGCCAGCAGCCAAGACGTCAGGGGAATGAACACTGAAGCTTTCTTT.

The chain carries TRBV6-1 and TRBJ1-2; D is undetermined. This CDR3 is 14 amino acids long. Trimming took off 0 bases at V and 5 bases at J, with 10 bases between the two ends. Germline lookup yields CDR1 MNHNS and CDR2 SASEGT. In DNA form, the CDR3 reads TGTGCCAGCAGTGAAGCACGGGGATTATATGGCTACACCTTC. Encoded protein: CASSEARGLYGYTF.

V and J are TRBV7-9 and TRBJ1-2, with D perhaps matching TRBD1 (6 bases). The CDR3 sequence is 13 residues long. Germline loops: CDR1 SEHNR, CDR2 FQNEAQ (reference sequence). The germline V and J ends were trimmed by 1 base and 5 bases, with 8 bases remaining between them. The CDR3 DNA is TGTGCCAGCAGCTTAGGGGACACGTATGGCTACACCTTC. Protein product: CASSLGDTYGYTF.

This rearrangement joins TRBV12-3 or TRBV12-4 to TRBJ1-2; TRBD1 aligns across 7 bases. CDR3 size: 13 residues. The V and J ends lost 3 bases and 8 bases, in that order; junction bases with no gene match: 6. The CDR3 nucleotides are TGTGCCAGCAGTTTCGACAGGGAGATAGGCTACACCTTC. Translated: CASSFDREIGYTF.